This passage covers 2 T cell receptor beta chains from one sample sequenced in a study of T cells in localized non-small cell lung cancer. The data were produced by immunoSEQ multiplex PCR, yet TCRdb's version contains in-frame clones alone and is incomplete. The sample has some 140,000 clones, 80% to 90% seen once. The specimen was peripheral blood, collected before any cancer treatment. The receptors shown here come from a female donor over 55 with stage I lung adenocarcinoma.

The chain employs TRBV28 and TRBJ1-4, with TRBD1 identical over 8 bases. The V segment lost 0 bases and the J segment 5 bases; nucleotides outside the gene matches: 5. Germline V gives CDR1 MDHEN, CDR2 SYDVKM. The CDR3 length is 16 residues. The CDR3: CASSLWTGALNEKLFF. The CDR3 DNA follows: TGTGCCAGCAGTTTATGGACAGGGGCCCTGAATGAAAAACTGTTTTTT. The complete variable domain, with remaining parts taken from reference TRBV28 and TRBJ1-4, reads DVKVTQSSRYLVKRTGEKVFLECVQDMDHENMFWYRQDPGLGLRLIYFSYDVKMKEKGDIPEGYSVSREKKERFSLILESASTNQTSMYLCASSLWTGALNEKLFFGSGTQLSVL.

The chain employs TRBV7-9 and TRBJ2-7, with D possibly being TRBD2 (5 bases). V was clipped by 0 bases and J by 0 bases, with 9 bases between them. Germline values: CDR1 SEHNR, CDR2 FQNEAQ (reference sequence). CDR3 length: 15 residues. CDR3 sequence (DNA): TGTGCCAGCAGCTTAGCTCCGGGGAGCTCCTACGAGCAGTACTTC. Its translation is CASSLAPGSSYEQYF.